The T cell receptor beta chain under discussion was sequenced for a study of blood T cell repertoires in COVID-19 (dated by TCRdb to the early 2020s). With respect to the entire study: The collaborator samples originated in the United States, Italy and Spain and spanned the acute and convalescent phases of COVID-19. The material from the prospective study consisted of cDNA or gDNA derived from T cells, B-cell-depleted T cells, or PBMCs. Deeply sampled blood TCRbeta repertoires from subjects exposed to, actively infected with, or recovered from COVID-19 were included in the dataset. The repertoires were released in a freely available public database intended as a resource for research on the immune response to SARS-CoV-2. Samples came from the ongoing ImmuneRACE study (first 160 participants) plus 1,254 subjects from 6 global collaborators. Sample metadata almost always included a de-identified subject ID, COVID-19 status, age in years and sex. HLA class I and class II types, where available, came from metadata supplied by the sample provider rather than from assay-based typing.

Overall results and qualifications from the work: The quantity of clinical and demographic metadata differed by source and by participant and was supplied without curation.

Whole blood was collected in K2EDTA tubes by collaborating institutions according to the institutions' own protocols. For TCRbeta analysis, collaborators shipped samples in one of three forms: frozen whole blood, isolated PBMCs, or DNA extracted from either of those sample types. Remarks on this clone: The clone's antigen remains unknown. No much larger clone is present one base from it, and per-base qualities are unavailable.

The immunoSEQ Assay, a bias-controlled multiplex PCR, was used to amplify TCRbeta CDR3 regions from genomic DNA. Under the source paper's analysis protocol: The number of nucleated cells in each sample was estimated by amplification of reference gene primers within the assay. To quantify the absolute abundance of each unique TCRbeta CDR3 rearrangement, sequence reads were collapsed and filtered. For each sample, productive Simpson clonality was calculated as the square root of Simpson's diversity index over productive rearrangements. What TCRdb holds here is the immuneACCESS table cut down to in-frame rearrangements. Part of the clones is not present; checked against another copy, under half of the missing clones reflect an unresolved V gene, and the others are unexplained. V and J calls and clone size are those listed in that table; D and trimming were worked out from the DNA. The sample table shows some 200,000 clones, and about 83% are seen once. Roughly 7.6% of the sample is taken by the ten largest.

As encoded in the germline V gene, CDR1 is SGDLS while CDR2 is YYNGEE. CDR3 length: 13 amino acids, cysteine to phenylalanine. Only the CDR3 region is kept as DNA, spanning 39 bases read in frame from base 1. A distance of 13 bases separates the germline ends of V and J, which lose 3 bases and 9 bases respectively. This receptor was identified in a woman between 50 and 59 years old with active or convalescent COVID-19. The sequencing sample was made of peripheral blood. Recombination linked TRBV9 to TRBJ2-1; a tentative D match to TRBD2 spans 5 bases. The CDR3 sequence is CASSAGNRGEQFF. At the DNA level, the sequence is TGTGCCAGCAGCGCCGGGAACCGCGGTGAGCAGTTCTTC.